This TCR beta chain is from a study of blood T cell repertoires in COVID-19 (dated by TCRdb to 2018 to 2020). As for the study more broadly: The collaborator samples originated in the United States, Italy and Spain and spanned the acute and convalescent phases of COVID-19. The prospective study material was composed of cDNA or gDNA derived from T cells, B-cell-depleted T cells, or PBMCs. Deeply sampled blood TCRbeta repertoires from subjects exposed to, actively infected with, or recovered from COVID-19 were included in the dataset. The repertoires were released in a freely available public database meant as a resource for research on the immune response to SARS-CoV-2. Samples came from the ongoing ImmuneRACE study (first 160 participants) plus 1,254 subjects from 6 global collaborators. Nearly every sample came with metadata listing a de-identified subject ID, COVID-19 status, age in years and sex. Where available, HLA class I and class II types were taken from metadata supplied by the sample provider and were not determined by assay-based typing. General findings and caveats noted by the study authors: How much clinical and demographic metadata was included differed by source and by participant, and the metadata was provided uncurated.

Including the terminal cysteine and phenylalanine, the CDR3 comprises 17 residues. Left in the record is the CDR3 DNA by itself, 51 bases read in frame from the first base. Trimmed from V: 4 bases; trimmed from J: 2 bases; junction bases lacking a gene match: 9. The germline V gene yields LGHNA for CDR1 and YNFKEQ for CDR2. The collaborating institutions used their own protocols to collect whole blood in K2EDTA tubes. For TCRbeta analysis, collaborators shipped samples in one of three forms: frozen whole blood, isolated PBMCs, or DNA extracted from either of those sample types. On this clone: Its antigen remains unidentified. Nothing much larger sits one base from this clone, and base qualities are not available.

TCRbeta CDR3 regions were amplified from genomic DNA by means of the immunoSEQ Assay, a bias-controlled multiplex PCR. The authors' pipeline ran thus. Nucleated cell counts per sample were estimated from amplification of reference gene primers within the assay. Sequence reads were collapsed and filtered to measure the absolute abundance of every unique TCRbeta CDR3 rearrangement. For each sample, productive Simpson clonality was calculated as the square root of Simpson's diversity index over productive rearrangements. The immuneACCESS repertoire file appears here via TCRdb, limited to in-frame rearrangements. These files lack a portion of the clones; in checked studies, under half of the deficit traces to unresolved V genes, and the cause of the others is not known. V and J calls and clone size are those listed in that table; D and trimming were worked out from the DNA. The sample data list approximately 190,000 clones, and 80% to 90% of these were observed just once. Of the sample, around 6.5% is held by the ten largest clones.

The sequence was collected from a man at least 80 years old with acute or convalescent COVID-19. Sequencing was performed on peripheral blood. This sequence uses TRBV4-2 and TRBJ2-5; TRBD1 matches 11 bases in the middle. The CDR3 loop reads CASSLGGTGGKQETQYF. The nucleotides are TGTGCCAGCAGCCTCGGCGGGACAGGGGGAAAACAAGAGACCCAGTACTTC.